This T cell receptor (beta chain) was sequenced during a study of CD8+ T cells in alopecia areata (dated by TCRdb to between 2017 and 2018). Regarding the research as a whole: Female C3H/HeJ recipients, about 7-10 weeks old, were grafted with skin from C3H/HeJ donors with spontaneous alopecia (about 6-12 months old). Scalp clonality was compared across normal scalp (n=4), patchy alopecia areata scalp (n=8), and alopecia totalis/universalis scalp (n=8). The study used high-throughput TCRbeta sequencing to examine T cell clonal expansion in alopecia areata, in both the C3H/HeJ mouse model and human patients. Human TCRbeta sequencing covered scalp tissue and sorted CD4+ and CD8+ peripheral blood T cells from patchy and totalis/universalis alopecia areata patients and healthy controls. TCRbeta CDR3 regions were amplified by immunoSEQ multiplex PCR with 35 Vbeta forward and 13 Jbeta reverse primers. RNA came from the PAXgene miRNA kit for fixed scalp, the miRNeasy kit for PBMCs, and the RNeasy kit for mouse skin. General study outcomes and caveats: Scalp TCR repertoire analysis is complicated because resident alphabeta T cells in normal human skin are also sequenced, whereas mouse skin is dominated by gammadelta T cells. Shared TCR sequences between patients were less evident than in mice, which may be partly attributable to HLA diversity in the patient population. Compared with normal scalp, lesional scalp, particularly in alopecia totalis/universalis, had higher clonality and more expanded CD8+ clones, which suggests antigenic drive.

Pooled mouse cutaneous lymph node cells were stained for CD4, CD8alpha, NKG2D, NKG2ACE and other markers and were then sorted on a BD Influx. Based on the germline V gene (reference sequence), the CDR1 and CDR2 sequences are FNHDT and SITEND. Trimming takes 2 bases from V and 0 bases from J, and the germline ends sit 11 bases apart. The cysteine opens and the phenylalanine closes a CDR3 of 15 amino acids. Sequencing covers 33 bases of the CDR3, shown here with the frame starting at base 1. The method was the immunoSEQ multiplex PCR assay. RNA was extracted from all samples and reverse transcribed into cDNA, which served as template for TCR sequencing. SuperScript III was used to make first-strand cDNA, primed with a 2:1 mix of oligo-dT and random hexamers. A synthetic immune receptor repertoire was used to measure amplification bias, and any remaining bias was corrected computationally. Sequencing of the libraries was done on Illumina HiSeq using 60 bp reads that spanned the CDR3 and were read from J toward V. The published analysis was carried out like this. After raw reads were preprocessed to remove errors, the CDR3 was defined following IMGT conventions as running from the conserved cysteine to phenylalanine. Clonality was computed as 1 minus the Shannon entropy, with the entropy normalized by log2 of the number of productive unique TCRs. CD4 or CD8 identity of scalp clones was inferred by cross-referencing scalp TCRbeta sequences with sorted blood CD4 and CD8 repertoires. Held by TCRdb, this immuneACCESS table contains in-frame sequences only and omits some clones. Under half of the omission traces to an unresolved V gene where checked; the cause of the rest is unknown. That table furnishes V, J and clone size, whereas the DNA furnished D and trimming. This sample contains over 250,000 clones, none of which is a singleton. The ten largest clones take up 0.9% to 1.5% of the sample.

For this clone: It has no known antigen specificity. Mouse gene names and germline sequences are used here. The sequence runs out 4 residues before the end of the CDR3; the remainder is reconstructed from the germline J gene. This same CDR3 is encoded by further DNA sequences in the sample.

This clonotype was sampled from a C3H/HeJ mouse with alopecia areata. This strain possesses the MHC haplotype H2-k. Material for sequencing was CD4+ T cells sorted from a lymph node. Recombination joined TRBV19 with TRBJ1-2, with a weak D call of TRBD1 (6 bases match). CDR3 DNA (partial): TGTGCCAGCAGTATCGGGACACCCGCAAACTCC. Its protein is CASSIGTPANS. Given in full, the CDR3 is CASSIGTPANSDYTF. The CDR3 plus the reference TRBV19 and TRBJ1-2 genes for the other parts give the full variable domain: GGIITQTPKFLIGQEGQKLTLKCQQNFNHDTMYWYRQDSGKGLRLIYYSITENDLQKGDLSEGYDASREKKSSFSLTVTSAQKNEMAVFLCASSIGTPANSDYTFGSGTRLLVI.